This entry concerns a single T cell receptor beta chain. The antigen remains unidentified. The CDR3 runs to 15 residues. Germline V gene data show CDR1 as MGHRA and CDR2 as YSYEKL. Deletions cut 4 bases from V and 9 bases from J, with 16 bases between. The sample comes from a study of shared clonotypes between healthy human individuals. The study, taken as a whole, reports: It was observed that roughly 5.4% of naive CD4 clonotypes were shared across several donors.

The assay was immunoSEQ multiplex PCR, and TCRdb's table has in-frame clones only and misses some. The repertoire holds more than 2,000,000 clones, with 85% to 95% as singletons. The sequenced material came from naive CD4+ T cells sorted from blood. Sample subset: CD45RA+ positively selected. The rearrangement uses TRBV4-1 and TRBJ1-6; D remains ambiguous. This sequence originates from a man between 18 and 35 years old in good health. The CDR3 spells CASSRASQAPSPLHF. In DNA, the CDR3 is TGCGCCAGCAGCCGCGCTAGCCAGGCTCCTTCACCCCTCCACTTT.